What follows are 24 T cell receptor beta chains derived from one specimen sequenced in a study of blood T cell repertoires in COVID-19. Using immunoSEQ multiplex PCR, the repertoire was profiled, and TCRdb retains in-frame clones only, with some absent. This table holds under 300,000 clones, 85% to 90% found once. Material: PBMCs or T cells enriched from blood (not recorded which). Every receptor here comes from a woman aged 50 to 60 who had recovered from COVID-19.

CDR3 nucleotides: TGTGCCAGCAGCCAGCCCAGGGGCTACGAGCAGTACTTC. Protein: CASSQPRGYEQYF. V and J are TRBV21-1 and TRBJ2-7; TRBD1 is the table's D call, not checked against the DNA. TRBV21-1 is assigned pseudogene status. The CDR3 covers 13 residues.

This chain uses TRBV9 with TRBJ2-3; possible D gene TRBD1, 6 bases. In germline, CDR1 is SGDLS, CDR2 YYNGEE. This CDR3 has 14 residues. V was cut by 4 bases and J by 2 bases, with 11 bases left in between. The CDR3 coding sequence is TGTGCCAGCAGCTCCCGGACAGCCACAGATACGCAGTATTTT. Protein sequence: CASSSRTATDTQYF.

V usage is TRBV28 and J usage is TRBJ1-2; TRBD1 matches 7 bases. CDR1 MDHEN and CDR2 SYDVKM come from the germline V gene. Germline trimming cut 6 bases from V and 8 bases from J; bases unmatched to any gene: 12. This CDR3 has 14 amino acids. The CDR3 bases are TGTGCCAGCAGCGTCCTTTGGACAGGCGGCGGCTACACCTTC. As protein: CASSVLWTGGGYTF.

CDR3 DNA: TGTGCCAGCATCGGACAGGCCTACAATGAGCAGTTCTTC. This translates into CASIGQAYNEQFF. The chain joins TRBV27 to TRBJ2-1; TRBD1 agrees at 7 bases. Looked up from germline, CDR1 is MNHEY and CDR2 is SMNVEV (reference sequence). The CDR3 is made up of 13 amino acids. Trimming took 7 bases from V and 2 from J; bases not matched to a gene: 2.

The chain has TRBV6-5 and TRBJ1-4; 8 nucleotides align to TRBD1. This CDR3 comprises 15 residues. The trim removed 2 bases at V and 9 bases at J, leaving 8 bases unmatched. Germline assignment: CDR1 MNHEY and CDR2 SVGAGI. The CDR3 DNA reads TGTGCCAGCAGTTACACGGGACAGGAGCATCAAAAACTGTTTTTT. This codes for CASSYTGQEHQKLFF.

The CDR3 DNA reads TGTGCCAGCAGTTATCTGGCTGGCTACACCTTC. Its translation is CASSYLAGYTF. V and J are TRBV6-2 or TRBV6-3 and TRBJ1-2; no clear D. The CDR3 is 11 amino acids. The germline CDR1 and CDR2 sequences are MNHEY and SVGEGT. Trimming shortened V by 3 bases and J by 7 bases, and 6 bases separated the two germline ends.

CDR3 coding DNA: TGTGCCAGTAGGCATACCCCCCCTCGGACAGGGAAGGCCGGGGAGCTGTTTTTT. Translating it yields CASRHTPPRTGKAGELFF. The gene calls are TRBV19 and TRBJ2-2; TRBD1 matches at 8 bases. The CDR3 extends over 18 amino acids. CDR1 is LNHDA, CDR2 SQIVND, per germline (reference sequence). V lost 6 bases and J lost 6; bases outside the gene matches: 18.

This chain links TRBV11-2 with TRBJ2-1; 7 bases align to TRBD1. Trimming took 0 bases from V and 12 from J; bases not matched to a gene: 8. Germline V gene data show CDR1 as SGHAT and CDR2 as FQNNGV. This CDR3 has 14 amino acids. The CDR3, as DNA: TGTGCCAGCAGCTTAGAGGGACAGCCCGGCGGGCAGTTCTTC. Translating gives CASSLEGQPGGQFF.

The chain is built from TRBV19 and TRBJ1-1, with a possible D match to TRBD1 (6 bases). CDR1 LNHDA and CDR2 SQIVND come from the germline V gene (reference sequence). V lost 7 bases and J 6 bases, leaving 12 bases between the germline ends. The CDR3 covers 12 residues. CDR3 residues: CASTQRTAEAFF. In DNA form, the CDR3 reads TGTGCCAGTACCCAAAGGACAGCTGAAGCTTTCTTT.

This clone was counted only a few times. This chain joins TRBV5-1 and TRBJ2-1, with TRBD2 as a possible D gene (5 bases). CDR1 SGHRS and CDR2 YFSETQ come from the germline V gene. The CDR3 has 16 residues. V shed 4 bases and J shed 0 bases, with 14 bases lying between them. The CDR3 is CASSTPAGSSYNEQFF. The CDR3 nucleotides are TGCGCCAGCAGCACCCCGGCGGGTAGCTCCTACAATGAGCAGTTCTTC.

The chain couples TRBV5-1 to TRBJ2-3, with TRBD2 identical over 7 bases. The CDR3 is 16 residues long. Germline CDR1 is SGHRS and CDR2 is YFSETQ. Trimming at V came to 5 bases and at J to 1 base, leaving 10 bases not matched to a gene. The CDR3 DNA follows: TGCGCCAGCAGGCCCCGACTAGCCTTCGGCACAGATACGCAGTATTTT. It specifies CASRPRLAFGTDTQYF.

This chain connects TRBV5-1 to TRBJ2-3, with TRBD1 identical over 12 bases. The V and J ends lost 4 bases and 5 bases, in that order; junction bases with no gene match: 8. The CDR3 sequence is 16 residues long. CDR1 SGHRS and CDR2 YFSETQ come from the germline V gene. The CDR3 region has the DNA TGCGCCAGCAGCCCCAACCGGGACAGGGGGCTAGATACGCAGTATTTT. Residues: CASSPNRDRGLDTQYF.

DNA of the CDR3: TGTGCCAGCAGGGCAGGGAGGACCGGGGAGCTGTTTTTT. Encoded protein: CASRAGRTGELFF. J is TRBJ2-2 and V is TRBV7-6; TRBD2 might be the D (6 bases). This CDR3 comprises 13 residues. The germline V gene encodes CDR1 SGHVS and CDR2 FNYEAQ. The V end lost 6 bases, the J end lost 5 bases, and 10 bases lay between the germline ends.

This chain connects TRBV3-1 (or the pseudogene TRBV3-2) to TRBJ1-2; possibly TRBD1 for D (5 bases). Germline assignment: CDR1 LGHDT and CDR2 YNNKEL (reference sequence). This CDR3 is built from 13 residues. V was shortened by 2 bases and J by 4 bases, with 8 bases between the two germline ends. CDR3 DNA sequence: TGTGCCAGCAGCCAATTCGACAGCTATGGCTACACCTTC. Residues: CASSQFDSYGYTF.

The V call is TRBV27, the J call TRBJ2-1; 11 bases line up with TRBD1. The J segment lost 9 bases and the V segment lost 6 bases, leaving 10 bases of the junction unmatched. This CDR3 region has 15 residues. Germline V gene data show CDR1 as MNHEY and CDR2 as SMNVEV (reference sequence). The CDR3: CASSPPPGTGGEQFF. In DNA form, the CDR3 reads TGTGCCAGCAGCCCCCCTCCCGGGACAGGGGGTGAGCAGTTCTTC.

The CDR3 sequence is CASSLAGTGDGYTF. The CDR3, as DNA: TGTGCCAGCAGCTTAGCCGGGACAGGGGATGGCTACACCTTC. The V call is TRBV7-9, the J call TRBJ1-2, with 10 bases matching TRBD1. CDR1 SEHNR and CDR2 FQNEAQ come from the germline V gene (reference sequence). The ends lost 0 bases at V and 6 bases at J; junction bases unmatched: 1. This CDR3 comprises 14 residues.

This clone was detected once. The chain joins TRBV11-2 to TRBJ2-7, with TRBD2 identical over 10 bases. This CDR3 has 15 amino acids. Germline loops: CDR1 SGHAT, CDR2 FQNNGV. The ends lost 5 bases at V and 2 bases at J; junction bases unmatched: 6. CDR3 loop: CASSLGLAAPYEQYF. CDR3 nucleotide sequence: TGTGCCAGCAGCCTCGGACTAGCGGCACCCTACGAGCAGTACTTC.

This clone is a singleton in its sample. The V gene is TRBV18, the J gene TRBJ1-4; perhaps TRBD1 as D (5 bases). The CDR3 sequence is 16 residues long. Per germline, CDR1 KGHSH and CDR2 LQKENI. Trimming left V 1 base short and J 0 bases short, with 9 bases between. CDR3 sequence: CASSPRGTATNEKLFF. The CDR3 nucleotides read TGTGCCAGCTCACCACGAGGGACTGCAACTAATGAAAAACTGTTTTTT. Drawing the rest from reference TRBV18 and TRBJ1-4, the complete variable domain is NAGVMQNPRHLVRRRGQEARLRCSPMKGHSHVYWYRQLPEEGLKFMVYLQKENIIDESGMPKERFSAEFPKEGPSILRIQQVVRGDSAAYFCASSPRGTATNEKLFFGSGTQLSVL.

This clone was observed a few times. Compared with germline, one end of the junction differs, possibly owing to a read error. The chain couples TRBV7-7 to TRBJ2-5, with 13 bases aligning to TRBD2. Germline V gene sequence: CDR1 SSHAT, CDR2 FNYEAQ (reference sequence). The CDR3 is made up of 15 amino acids. For the CDR3, the DNA is TGTGCTAGCAGCCCACTAGCGGGAGGGCCGGAGACCCAGTACTTC. Translating it yields CASSPLAGGPETQYF.

V usage is TRBV28 and J usage is TRBJ2-2, with D uncertain. V dropped 1 base and J dropped 2 bases, with 8 bases sitting between them. The V gene's germline CDR1 is MDHEN and CDR2 SYDVKM. The CDR3 runs to 15 residues. The CDR3 spells CASSLFFTNTGELFF. The CDR3, as DNA: TGTGCCAGCAGTTTATTTTTCACTAACACCGGGGAGCTGTTTTTT.

The CDR3 bases are TGTGCCAGCAGCAGGGGGGTAAGCAATCAGCCCCAGCATTTT. Its translation is CASSRGVSNQPQHF. The rearrangement links TRBV6-5 to TRBJ1-5, with 7 positions matching TRBD1. The germline CDR1 and CDR2 sequences are MNHEY and SVGAGI. The CDR3 runs 14 residues. Trimming removed 6 bases from V and 1 base from J; junction bases left unmatched: 3.

This chain joins TRBV3-1 (or the pseudogene TRBV3-2) and TRBJ2-1, with 7 positions matching TRBD2. This CDR3 contains 16 residues. After removal of 4 bases from V and 7 bases from J, the junction contained 13 bases not matched to a gene. Germline values: CDR1 LGHDT, CDR2 YNNKEL (reference sequence). CDR3 protein: CASSPSRSGASNEQFF. DNA of the CDR3: TGTGCCAGCAGCCCGAGTAGAAGCGGGGCTTCAAATGAGCAGTTCTTC.

The rearrangement joins TRBV12-3 or TRBV12-4 to TRBJ1-1, with a possible D match to TRBD1 (5 bases). The CDR3 contains 13 residues. Trimming removed 3 bases at V and 9 bases at J, with 14 bases between. The CDR3 DNA follows: TGTGCCAGCAGTTTGGAGACGGCAGGGCAAGCTTTCTTT. Translated: CASSLETAGQAFF.

The chain carries TRBV5-4 and TRBJ2-2; D may be TRBD2 (6 bases). The germline V gene encodes CDR1 SGHNT and CDR2 YYREEE (reference sequence). The V end was cut by 4 bases, the J end by 5 bases, with 15 bases between. This CDR3 contains 15 residues. The CDR3 is CASSRDSRGTGELFF. The CDR3 nucleotides read TGTGCCAGCAGCAGGGACTCCCGCGGGACCGGGGAGCTGTTTTTT. Filled out from reference TRBV5-4 and TRBJ2-2, the complete variable domain reads ETGVTQSPTHLIKTRGQQVTLRCSSQSGHNTVSWYQQALGQGPQFIFQYYREEENGRGNFPPRFSGLQFPNYSSELNVNALELDDSALYLCASSRDSRGTGELFFGEGSRLTVL.